This T cell receptor (beta chain) was sequenced during a study of blood T cell repertoires in COVID-19. The CDR3 is made up of 15 amino acids. V lost 2 bases, J lost 3 bases, and 0 bases stayed unmatched. Germline V gives CDR1 SGHTA, CDR2 FQGNSA. Only a few counts were recorded for this clone. This sample includes further DNA sequences coding for the same CDR3. Some clones are missing from TCRdb's copy, which holds only in-frame ones; the method was immunoSEQ multiplex PCR. The repertoire consists of 100,000 to 150,000 clones, with approximately 85% occurring once and the leading ten covering roughly 15%.

The chain couples TRBV7-2 to TRBJ2-2; 10 bases map to TRBD2. This receptor was taken from a young man with COVID-19, enrolled during active disease. Sequencing used peripheral blood. CDR3 DNA sequence: TGTGCCAGCAGCTTACTAGCGGGGGACACCGGGGAGCTGTTTTTT. Amino acids: CASSLLAGDTGELFF.